The 23 T cell receptor beta chains below were found in one sample sequenced in a study of T cell clonality in common variable immunodeficiency. Produced via immunoSEQ multiplex PCR; TCRdb's table is partial and in-frame only. In total the sample includes some 38,000 clones, none of them seen once. What was sequenced was peripheral blood mononuclear cells. These receptors all stem from a person aged 18 to 75 in good health.

This clone was counted a few times. Read sequence stops 3 residues before the CDR3 end, and the germline J gene provides the missing end. V is TRBV2 and J is TRBJ1-2; D might be TRBD1 (5 bases). The CDR3 is 12 residues long. The germline V and J ends were trimmed by 6 bases and 7 bases, with 12 bases remaining between them. Germline V gene sequence: CDR1 SNHLY, CDR2 FYNNEI. The CDR3 loop reads CASRARTRGYTF. The CDR3 bases that were read are TGTGCCAGCAGGGCCCGGACACGTGGC.

This clone has a handful of counts. The CDR3 end lies 3 residues beyond the end of the read and is filled in from the germline J gene. This sequence joins TRBV2 and TRBJ2-2; D is possibly TRBD1 (6 bases). This CDR3 region has 14 residues. Germline V gene data show CDR1 as SNHLY and CDR2 as FYNNEI. Here the CDR3 reads CASSGDRINEKLFF. The sequenced part of the CDR3 DNA is TGTGCCAGCAGCGGAGACAGGATTAATGAAAAG.

This clone was found many times. The read comes to an end 3 residues before the CDR3 does, leaving the germline J gene to fill in the end. The chain is built from TRBV7-9 and TRBJ2-5; D is possibly TRBD1 (6 bases). Trimming removed 7 bases from V and 2 bases from J, with 14 bases in between. Germline CDR1 reads SEHNR; CDR2 reads FQNEAQ (reference sequence). CDR3 size: 14 residues. This CDR3 reads CASTDVGGQETQYF. CDR3 bases read: TGTGCCAGCACCGACGTAGGGGGACAAGAGACC.

Worth noting for this clone: Compared with germline, one end of the junction differs, possibly owing to a read error. The CDR3 end falls 3 residues outside the read, so it is completed with the germline J gene. The J gene is TRBJ1-4, the V gene TRBV7-2, with D unclear. CDR3 length: 15 residues. Germline CDR1 reads SGHTA; CDR2 reads FQGNSA. Partial CDR3 DNA: TGTGTCAGCAGCTTAAACCGCGGCAGAAATTCACCA. It codes for CVSSLNRGRNSP. From start to end, the CDR3 is CVSSLNRGRNSPLFF.

This clone came up a few times. The read comes to an end 3 residues before the CDR3 does, leaving the germline J gene to fill in the end. The J gene is TRBJ2-3, the V gene TRBV5-1; either TRBD1 or TRBD2 may fit D (5 bases each). The CDR3 runs 14 residues. In germline, CDR1 is SGHRS, CDR2 YFSETQ. This CDR3 reads CASSLQAGSQPQYF. CDR3 bases read: TGCGCCAGCAGCTTGCAGGCAGGGAGCCAGCCG.

With respect to this clone: The CDR3 goes on 3 residues after the read ends, and that part is filled in from the germline J gene. This chain connects TRBV27 to TRBJ2-7; tentative D call: TRBD1 (6 bases). V lost 5 bases and J lost 2, with 10 bases in between. There are 13 residues in the CDR3. Germline V lookup: CDR1 MNHEY, CDR2 SMNVEV (reference sequence). The part of the CDR3 DNA that was read is TGTGCCAGCAGTCGGGACAAGCCCTACGAG. It translates to CASSRDKPYE. The entire CDR3 protein reads CASSRDKPYEQYF.

This clone was seen repeatedly, ten times or more. From the germline J gene comes the end of the CDR3, since the read stops 3 residues before it. The V call is TRBV20-1, the J call TRBJ1-1; 8 bases map to TRBD1. This CDR3 contains 13 residues. Germline V gene lookup returns CDR1 DFQATT and CDR2 SNEGSKA (reference sequence). Germline trimming cut 6 bases from V and 1 base from J; bases unmatched to any gene: 4. The CDR3 DNA, read in part, is TGCAGTGCCTCTGGGACAGGGAACACTGAA. Translation gives CSASGTGNTE. The entire CDR3 protein reads CSASGTGNTEAFF.

Many counts were recorded for this clone. The CDR3 end lies 3 residues beyond the end of the read and is filled in from the germline J gene. This chain joins TRBV18 and TRBJ2-7; D gene uncertain. The CDR3 sequence is 14 residues long. Germline CDR1 is KGHSH and CDR2 is LQKENI. V dropped 2 bases and J dropped 3 bases, with 11 bases sitting between them. The sequenced part of the CDR3 DNA is TGTGCCAGCTCACCAGGCCCGCAAGGCTACGAG. This sequence encodes CASSPGPQGYE. The CDR3 in full is CASSPGPQGYEQYF.

This clone was seen repeatedly, ten times or more. Sequencing ends 3 residues short of the CDR3 end; the germline J gene provides the rest. The genes are TRBV20-1 and TRBJ1-4, with 10 bases aligning to TRBD1. Germline CDR1 is DFQATT and CDR2 is SNEGSKA (reference sequence). The CDR3 runs to 14 residues. V trimming: 6 bases; J trimming: 7 bases; junction bases outside the gene matches: 8. CDR3 loop: CSAKTGGAGEKLFF. CDR3 bases read: TGCAGTGCCAAGACAGGGGGCGCGGGTGAAAAA.

This clone was recorded at least ten times. The read halts 3 residues ahead of the CDR3 end, with the missing end drawn from the germline J gene. The rearrangement links TRBV14 to TRBJ2-2, with D tentatively TRBD2 (5 bases). This CDR3 comprises 13 residues. Germline values: CDR1 SGHDN, CDR2 FVKESK. The covered CDR3 bases are TGTGCCAGCAGCCAAGAACATCTCGAGGGG. Encoded protein: CASSQEHLEG. The full CDR3 sequence reads CASSQEHLEGLFF.

As regards this clone: With the read ending 3 residues before the CDR3 end, the germline J gene is used to fill in that end. The chain joins TRBV7-8 to TRBJ1-2; 7 bases map to TRBD1. V was clipped by 5 bases and J by 4 bases; unmatched bases: 10. This CDR3 comprises 15 residues. Per germline, CDR1 SGHVS and CDR2 FQNEAQ. CDR3: CASSPTGVPPYGYTF. The CDR3 DNA, read in part, is TGTGCCAGCAGCCCAACAGGGGTGCCCCCCTATGGC.

The part of the CDR3 DNA that was read is TGTGCCAGCAGTGGCAGGAGGACTAGC. Its translation: CASSGRRTS. The entire CDR3 sequence reads CASSGRRTSYTF. The genes are TRBV2 and TRBJ1-2; unclear D gene. The read stops 3 residues short of the end of the CDR3; the missing end is completed from the germline J gene. The CDR3 consists of 12 residues. The germline gives CDR1 SNHLY, CDR2 FYNNEI.

This clone was detected many times. The DNA ends 3 residues before the CDR3 does, and the rest of the CDR3 is filled in from the germline J gene. The chain employs TRBV6-2 or TRBV6-3 and TRBJ2-7, with 7 bases identical to TRBD1. The J segment lost 2 bases and the V segment lost 0 bases, leaving 10 bases of the junction unmatched. This CDR3 is 17 amino acids long. Germline CDR1 MNHEY, CDR2 SVGEGT. The sequenced part of the CDR3 DNA is TGTGCCAGCAGTTACTCGAGTAATAGGGGGCGCACCTACGAG. Amino acids: CASSYSSNRGRTYE. The complete CDR3 reads CASSYSSNRGRTYEQYF.

This clone was recorded at least ten times. The read is 3 residues too short to cover the CDR3 end, so that end is filled in from the germline J gene. The V and J genes are TRBV9 and TRBJ2-1; 9 bases agree with TRBD2. The CDR3 is made up of 15 amino acids. Per the germline V gene, CDR1 is SGDLS and CDR2 is YYNGEE. V lost 2 bases and J lost 3; bases outside the gene matches: 3. CDR3 sequence reads: CASSVSGRFYNEQFF. The covered CDR3 bases are TGTGCCAGCAGCGTTAGCGGGAGATTCTACAATGAG.

Remarks on this clone: The read stops 3 residues short of the end of the CDR3; the missing end is completed from the germline J gene. The chain combines TRBV6-4 with TRBJ2-3, with 7 bases matching TRBD2. This CDR3 has 14 amino acids. Per the germline V gene, CDR1 is MRHNA and CDR2 is SNTAGT. V shed 5 bases and J 1 base; nucleotides not matched to a gene: 3. CDR3 region: CASSPTSGTDTQYF. The covered CDR3 bases are TGTGCCAGCAGTCCCACTAGCGGCACAGATACG.

This clone was detected a few times. The sequence runs out 3 residues before the end of the CDR3; the remainder is reconstructed from the germline J gene. The J gene is TRBJ2-2, the V gene TRBV18; 7 bases fit TRBD2. The length of the CDR3 is 15 residues. The germline V gene has CDR1 KGHSH and CDR2 LQKENI. CDR3 DNA, as far as it was read: TGTGCCAGCTCACCAGTACGGGGAGGGAGTGAAAAG. Its protein product is CASSPVRGGSEK. The entire CDR3 reads CASSPVRGGSEKLFF.

Comments on this clone: The read halts 3 residues ahead of the CDR3 end, with the missing end drawn from the germline J gene. The rearrangement joins TRBV25-1 to TRBJ1-2; D is perhaps TRBD1 (5 bases). Germline V gives CDR1 MGHDK, CDR2 SYGVNS. V lost 2 bases and J lost 5, with 9 bases in between. The CDR3 loop spans 13 amino acids. CDR3 bases read: TGTGCCAGCAGTGAAAGGGGAGCTTATGGC. Encoded protein: CASSERGAYG. The whole CDR3 sequence is CASSERGAYGYTF.

This clone was recorded many times. Coverage ceases 3 residues before the CDR3 finishes, and the germline J gene fills in the end. The chain carries TRBV20-1 and TRBJ2-1; D is unresolved. Germline assignment: CDR1 DFQATT and CDR2 SNEGSKA (reference sequence). With 1 base removed from V and 6 bases from J, the gap between germline ends came to 13 bases. CDR3 length equals 14 residues. The CDR3 loop is CSARGSLQLNEQFF. Incomplete CDR3 DNA: TGCAGTGCTAGAGGTTCCCTCCAACTCAATGAG.

In its sample, this clone was seen many times. This chain's CDR3 is CASSPLGTDRGDQPQHF. The covered CDR3 bases are TGTGCCAGTAGTCCCCTGGGAACCGACAGGGGGGATCAGCCC. The chain is built from TRBV19 and TRBJ1-5, with 9 bases lining up with TRBD1. The read ends 3 residues shy of where the CDR3 ends; the end is completed using the germline J gene. Germline values: CDR1 LNHDA, CDR2 SQIVND (reference sequence). The V and J ends lost 5 bases and 5 bases, in that order; junction bases with no gene match: 13. This CDR3 has 17 residues.

This clone was observed at least ten times. The read gets to within 3 residues of the CDR3 end, and the germline J gene fills in the rest. V gene TRBV4-1 combines with J gene TRBJ2-2; 8 bases map to TRBD1. J was trimmed by 0 bases and V by 0 bases; bases with no gene match: 3. Germline V gene sequence: CDR1 MGHRA, CDR2 YSYEKL. This CDR3 spans 17 amino acids. The CDR3 region is CASSQDKQGANTGELFF. CDR3 DNA, as far as it was read: TGCGCCAGCAGCCAAGATAAACAGGGGGCGAACACCGGGGAG.

This clone showed up many times. With the read ending 3 residues before the CDR3 end, the germline J gene is used to fill in that end. The chain has TRBV9 and TRBJ2-1, with 8 bases that match TRBD2. With 3 bases clipped from V and 5 bases from J, the junction kept 7 bases outside the gene matches. The CDR3 has 15 residues. Germline CDR1 reads SGDLS; CDR2 reads YYNGEE. The DNA read from the CDR3 is TGTGCCAGCAGCGGCCAGGGGACTAGGGACAATGAG. It encodes CASSGQGTRDNE. The whole CDR3 is CASSGQGTRDNEQFF.

This clone was detected only a few times. The read is 3 residues too short to cover the CDR3 end, so that end is filled in from the germline J gene. The genes are TRBV7-8 and TRBJ1-1; no clear D gene. V was shortened by 5 bases and J by 7 bases, with 8 bases between the two germline ends. The germline V gene has CDR1 SGHVS and CDR2 FQNEAQ. The CDR3 has 11 residues. The part of the CDR3 DNA that was read is TGTGCCAGCAGCCCAAACTTTGAA. This sequence encodes CASSPNFE. The CDR3 reads in full as CASSPNFEAFF.

This clone was seen at least ten times. At one of its ends the junction is not consistent with the germline gene, which may arise from a read error. The read finishes 3 residues shy of the CDR3 end, and the germline J gene is used to complete it. This sequence joins TRBV2 and TRBJ2-1; 7 nucleotides line up with TRBD2. From germline, CDR1 is SNHLY and CDR2 FYNNEI. This CDR3 is 11 amino acids long. This chain's CDR3 is CCGSVYNEQFF. The DNA read from the CDR3 is TGCTGCGGGAGTGTCTACAATGAG. Drawing the rest from reference TRBV2 and TRBJ2-1, the complete variable domain is EPEVTQTPSHQVTQMGQEVILRCVPISNHLYFYWYRQILGQKVEFLVSFYNNEISEKSEIFDDQFSVERPDGSNFTLKIRSTKLEDSAMYFCCGSVYNEQFFGPGTRLTVL.